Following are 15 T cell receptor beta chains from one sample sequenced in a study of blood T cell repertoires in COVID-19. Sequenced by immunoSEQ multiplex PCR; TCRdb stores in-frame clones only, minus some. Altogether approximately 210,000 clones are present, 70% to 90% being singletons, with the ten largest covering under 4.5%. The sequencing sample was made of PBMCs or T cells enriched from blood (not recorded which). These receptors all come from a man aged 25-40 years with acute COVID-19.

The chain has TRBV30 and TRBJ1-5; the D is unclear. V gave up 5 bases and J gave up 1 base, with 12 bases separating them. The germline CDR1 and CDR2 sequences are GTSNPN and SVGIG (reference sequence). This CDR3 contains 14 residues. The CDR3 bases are TGTGCCTGGGGAGGCCTATCAAGCAATCAGCCCCAGCATTTT. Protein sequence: CAWGGLSSNQPQHF.

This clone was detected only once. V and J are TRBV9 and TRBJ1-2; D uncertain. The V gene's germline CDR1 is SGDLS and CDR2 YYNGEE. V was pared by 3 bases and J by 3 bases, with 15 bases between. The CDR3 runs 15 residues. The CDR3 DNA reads TGTGCCAGCAGCGCCTCCACAGATACGGACTATGGCTACACCTTC. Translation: CASSASTDTDYGYTF.

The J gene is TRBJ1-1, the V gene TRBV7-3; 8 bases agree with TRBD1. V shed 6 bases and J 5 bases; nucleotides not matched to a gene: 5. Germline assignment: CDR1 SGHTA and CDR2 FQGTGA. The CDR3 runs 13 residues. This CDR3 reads CASSSQGATEAFF. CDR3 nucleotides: TGTGCCAGCAGTTCCCAGGGGGCGACTGAAGCTTTCTTT.

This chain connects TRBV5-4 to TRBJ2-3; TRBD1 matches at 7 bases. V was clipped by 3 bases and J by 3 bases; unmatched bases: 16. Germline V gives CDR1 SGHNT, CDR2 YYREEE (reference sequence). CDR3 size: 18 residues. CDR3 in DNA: TGTGCCAGCAGCTCACCGCCCCGACAGGGTTTAGGGACAGATACGCAGTATTTT. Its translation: CASSSPPRQGLGTDTQYF.

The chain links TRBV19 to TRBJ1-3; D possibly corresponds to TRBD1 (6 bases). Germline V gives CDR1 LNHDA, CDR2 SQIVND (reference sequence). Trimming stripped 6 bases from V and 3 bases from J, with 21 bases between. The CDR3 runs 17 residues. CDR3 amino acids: CASSSRGAGAYGNTIYF. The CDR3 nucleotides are TGTGCCAGTAGCTCCCGGGGCGCGGGGGCTTATGGAAACACCATATATTTT. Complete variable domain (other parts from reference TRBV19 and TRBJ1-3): DGGITQSPKYLFRKEGQNVTLSCEQNLNHDAMYWYRQDPGQGLRLIYYSQIVNDFQKGDIAEGYSVSREKKESFPLTVTSAQKNPTAFYLCASSSRGAGAYGNTIYFGEGSWLTVV.

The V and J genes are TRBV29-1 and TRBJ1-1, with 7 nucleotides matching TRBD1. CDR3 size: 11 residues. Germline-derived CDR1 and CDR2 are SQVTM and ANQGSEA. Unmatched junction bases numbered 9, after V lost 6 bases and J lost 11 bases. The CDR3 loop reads CSVGDSASAFF. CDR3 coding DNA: TGCAGCGTCGGGGACAGCGCGTCGGCTTTCTTT.

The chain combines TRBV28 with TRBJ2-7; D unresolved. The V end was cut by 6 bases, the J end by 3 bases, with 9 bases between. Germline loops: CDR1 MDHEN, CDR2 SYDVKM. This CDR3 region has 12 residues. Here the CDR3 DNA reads TGTGCCAGCAGCTCCCTAGGCTACGAGCAGTACTTC. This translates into CASSSLGYEQYF.

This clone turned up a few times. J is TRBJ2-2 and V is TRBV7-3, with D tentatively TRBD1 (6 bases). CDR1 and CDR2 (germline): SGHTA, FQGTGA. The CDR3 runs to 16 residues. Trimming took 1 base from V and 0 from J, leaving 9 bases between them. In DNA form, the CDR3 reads TGTGCCAGCAGCTTAATTGGGGGCCCGAACACCGGGGAGCTGTTTTTT. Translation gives CASSLIGGPNTGELFF.

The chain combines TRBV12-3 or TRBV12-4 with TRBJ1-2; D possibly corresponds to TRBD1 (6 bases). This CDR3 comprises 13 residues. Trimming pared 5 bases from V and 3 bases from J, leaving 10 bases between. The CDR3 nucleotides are TGTGCCAGCAGTGGGGACACCTACTATGGCTACACCTTC. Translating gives CASSGDTYYGYTF.

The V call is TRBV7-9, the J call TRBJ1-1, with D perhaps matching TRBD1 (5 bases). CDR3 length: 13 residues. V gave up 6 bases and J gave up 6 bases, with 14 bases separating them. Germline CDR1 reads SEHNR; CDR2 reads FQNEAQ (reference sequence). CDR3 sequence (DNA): TGTGCCAGCAGTCCCACCGGGGGTCCTGAAGCTTTCTTT. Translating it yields CASSPTGGPEAFF.

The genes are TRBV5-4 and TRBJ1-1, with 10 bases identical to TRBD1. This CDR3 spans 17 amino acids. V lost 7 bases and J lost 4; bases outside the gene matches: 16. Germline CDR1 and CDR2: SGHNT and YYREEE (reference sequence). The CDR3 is CASGGGPGTGATTEAFF. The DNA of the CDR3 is TGTGCCAGCGGGGGGGGTCCCGGGACAGGGGCGACCACTGAAGCTTTCTTT.

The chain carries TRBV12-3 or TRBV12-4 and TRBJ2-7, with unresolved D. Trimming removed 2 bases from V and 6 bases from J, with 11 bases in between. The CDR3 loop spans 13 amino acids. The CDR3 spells CASSLYLSGEQYF. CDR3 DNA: TGTGCCAGCAGTTTATACTTATCGGGCGAGCAGTACTTC.

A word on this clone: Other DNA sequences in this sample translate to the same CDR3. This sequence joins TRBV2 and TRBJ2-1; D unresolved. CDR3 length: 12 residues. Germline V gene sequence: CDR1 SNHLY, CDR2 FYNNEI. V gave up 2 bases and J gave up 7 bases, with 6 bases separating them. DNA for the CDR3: TGTGCCAGCAGTGAACGCGGAAATGAGCAGTTCTTC. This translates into CASSERGNEQFF. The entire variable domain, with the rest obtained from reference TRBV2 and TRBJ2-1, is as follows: EPEVTQTPSHQVTQMGQEVILRCVPISNHLYFYWYRQILGQKVEFLVSFYNNEISEKSEIFDDQFSVERPDGSNFTLKIRSTKLEDSAMYFCASSERGNEQFFGPGTRLTVL.

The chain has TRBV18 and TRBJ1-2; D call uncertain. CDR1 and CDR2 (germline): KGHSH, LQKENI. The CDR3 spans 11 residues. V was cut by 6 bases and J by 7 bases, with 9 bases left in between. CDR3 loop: CASSGVSGYTF. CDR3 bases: TGTGCCAGCTCCGGGGTCAGTGGCTACACCTTC.

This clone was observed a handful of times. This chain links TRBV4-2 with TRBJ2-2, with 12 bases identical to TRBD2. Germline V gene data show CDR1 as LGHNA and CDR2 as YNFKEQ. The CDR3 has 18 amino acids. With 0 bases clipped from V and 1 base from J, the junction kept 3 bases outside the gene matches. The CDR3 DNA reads TGTGCCAGCAGCCAAGACGAACTAGCGGGGGGGAACACCGGGGAGCTGTTTTTT. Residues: CASSQDELAGGNTGELFF.